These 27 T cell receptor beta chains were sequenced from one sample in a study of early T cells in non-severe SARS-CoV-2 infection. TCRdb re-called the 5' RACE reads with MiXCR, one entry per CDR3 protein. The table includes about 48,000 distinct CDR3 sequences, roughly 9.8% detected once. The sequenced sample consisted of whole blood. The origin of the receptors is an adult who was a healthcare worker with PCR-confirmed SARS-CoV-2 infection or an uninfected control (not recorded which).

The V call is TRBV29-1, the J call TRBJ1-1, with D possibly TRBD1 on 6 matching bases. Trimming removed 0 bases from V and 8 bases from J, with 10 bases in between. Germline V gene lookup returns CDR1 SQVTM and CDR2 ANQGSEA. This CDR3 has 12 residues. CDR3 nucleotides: TGCAGCGTTGAAGATCGAGGACAGGAAGCTTTCTTT. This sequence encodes CSVEDRGQEAFF.

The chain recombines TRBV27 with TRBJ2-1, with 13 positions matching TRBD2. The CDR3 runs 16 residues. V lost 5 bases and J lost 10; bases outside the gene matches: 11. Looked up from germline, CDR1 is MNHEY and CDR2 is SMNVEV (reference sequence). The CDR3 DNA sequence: TGTGCCAGCAGTCCACTGACTAGCGGGAGGCAGGGGGAGCAGTTCTTC. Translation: CASSPLTSGRQGEQFF.

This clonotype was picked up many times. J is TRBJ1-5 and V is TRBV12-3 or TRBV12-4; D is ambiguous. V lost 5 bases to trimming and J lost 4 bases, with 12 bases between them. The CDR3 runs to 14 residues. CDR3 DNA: TGTGCCAGCAGTGCCGGACGGAATAATCAGCCCCAGCATTTT. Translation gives CASSAGRNNQPQHF.

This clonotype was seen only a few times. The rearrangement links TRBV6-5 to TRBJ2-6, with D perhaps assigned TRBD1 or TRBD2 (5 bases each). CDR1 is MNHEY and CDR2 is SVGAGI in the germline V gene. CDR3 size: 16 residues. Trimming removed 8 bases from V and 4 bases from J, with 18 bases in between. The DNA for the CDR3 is TGTGCCAGCCGTCCAAGTGGGGGTCCAGGGGCCAACGTCCTGACTTTC. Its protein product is CASRPSGGPGANVLTF.

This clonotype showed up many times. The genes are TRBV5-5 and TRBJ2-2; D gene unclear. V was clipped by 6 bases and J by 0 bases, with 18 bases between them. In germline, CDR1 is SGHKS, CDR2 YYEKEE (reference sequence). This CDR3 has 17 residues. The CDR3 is CASTPTPQTPNTGELFF. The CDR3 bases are TGTGCCAGCACCCCGACACCTCAAACACCGAACACCGGGGAGCTGTTTTTT.

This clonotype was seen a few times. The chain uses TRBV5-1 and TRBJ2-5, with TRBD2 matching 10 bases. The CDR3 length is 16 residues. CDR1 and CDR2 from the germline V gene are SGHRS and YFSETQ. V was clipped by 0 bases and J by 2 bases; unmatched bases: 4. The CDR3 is CASSLVGLAVQETQYF. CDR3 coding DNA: TGCGCCAGCAGCTTGGTCGGACTAGCGGTTCAAGAGACCCAGTACTTC.

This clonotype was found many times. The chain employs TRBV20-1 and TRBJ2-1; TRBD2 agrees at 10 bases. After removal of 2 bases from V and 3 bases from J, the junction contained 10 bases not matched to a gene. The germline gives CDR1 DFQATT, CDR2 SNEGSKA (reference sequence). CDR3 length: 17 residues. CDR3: CSARKTSGEIHYNEQFF. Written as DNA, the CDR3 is TGCAGTGCTAGAAAAACTAGCGGGGAAATCCACTACAATGAGCAGTTCTTC.

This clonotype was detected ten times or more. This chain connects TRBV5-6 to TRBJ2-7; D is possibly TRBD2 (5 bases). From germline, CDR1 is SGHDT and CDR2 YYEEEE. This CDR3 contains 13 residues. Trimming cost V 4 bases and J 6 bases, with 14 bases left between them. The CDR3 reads CASSRTPKGEQYF. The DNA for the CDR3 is TGTGCCAGCAGCCGGACTCCAAAGGGCGAGCAGTACTTC.

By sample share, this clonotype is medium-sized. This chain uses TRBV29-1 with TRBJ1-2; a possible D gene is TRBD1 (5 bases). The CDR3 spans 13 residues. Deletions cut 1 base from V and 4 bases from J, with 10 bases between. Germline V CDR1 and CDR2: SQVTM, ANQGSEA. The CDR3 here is CSVEAATAYGYTF. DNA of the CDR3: TGCAGCGTTGAAGCCGCGACAGCCTATGGCTACACCTTC.

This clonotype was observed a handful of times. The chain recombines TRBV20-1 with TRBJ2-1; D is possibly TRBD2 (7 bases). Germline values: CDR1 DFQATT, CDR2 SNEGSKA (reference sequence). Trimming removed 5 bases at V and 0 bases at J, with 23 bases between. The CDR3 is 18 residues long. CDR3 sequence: CSAGGGSDRISSYNEQFF. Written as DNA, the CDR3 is TGCAGTGCTGGGGGGGGCAGCGACCGTATTAGCTCCTACAATGAGCAGTTCTTC.

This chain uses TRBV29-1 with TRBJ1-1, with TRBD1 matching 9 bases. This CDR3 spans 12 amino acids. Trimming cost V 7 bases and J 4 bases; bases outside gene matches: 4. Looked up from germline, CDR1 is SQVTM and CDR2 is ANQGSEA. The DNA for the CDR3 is TGCAGCGCCCGGACAGGGGCCACTGAAGCTTTCTTT. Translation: CSARTGATEAFF.

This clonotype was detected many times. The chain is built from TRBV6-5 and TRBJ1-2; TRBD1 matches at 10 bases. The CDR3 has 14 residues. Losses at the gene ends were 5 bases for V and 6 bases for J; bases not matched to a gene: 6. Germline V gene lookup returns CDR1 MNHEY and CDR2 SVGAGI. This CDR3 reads CASSTDRGFNGYTF. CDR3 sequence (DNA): TGTGCCAGCAGTACGGACAGGGGGTTCAATGGCTACACCTTC.

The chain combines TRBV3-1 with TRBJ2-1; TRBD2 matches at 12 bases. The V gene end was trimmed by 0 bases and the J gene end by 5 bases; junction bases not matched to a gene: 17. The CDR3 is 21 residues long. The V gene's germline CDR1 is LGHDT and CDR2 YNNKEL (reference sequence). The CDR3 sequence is CASSQDPPSPTSGRTNNEQFF. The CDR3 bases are TGTGCCAGCAGCCAAGATCCTCCCTCGCCTACTAGCGGGAGGACCAACAATGAGCAGTTCTTC.

The CDR3 DNA reads as TGTGCCAGCAGTTACTCAGGCCTAGGCCCCGGCTACACCTTC. Translating it yields CASSYSGLGPGYTF. The chain carries TRBV6-5 and TRBJ1-2; no clear D. The V end was cut by 0 bases, the J end by 8 bases, with 13 bases between. From germline, CDR1 is MNHEY and CDR2 SVGAGI. The CDR3 sequence is 14 residues long.

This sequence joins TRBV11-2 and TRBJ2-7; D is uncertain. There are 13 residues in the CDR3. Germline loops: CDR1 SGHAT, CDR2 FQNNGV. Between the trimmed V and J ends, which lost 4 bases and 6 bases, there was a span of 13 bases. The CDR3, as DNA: TGTGCCAGCAGCTGGGCCCTAGGTCGCGAGCAGTACTTC. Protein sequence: CASSWALGREQYF.

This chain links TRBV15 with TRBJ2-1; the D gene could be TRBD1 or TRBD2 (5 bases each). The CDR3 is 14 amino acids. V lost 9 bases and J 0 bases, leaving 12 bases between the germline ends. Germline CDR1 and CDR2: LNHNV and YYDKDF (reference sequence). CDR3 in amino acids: CATGTGNSYNEQFF. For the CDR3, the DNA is TGTGCCACAGGGACCGGAAACTCCTACAATGAGCAGTTCTTC.

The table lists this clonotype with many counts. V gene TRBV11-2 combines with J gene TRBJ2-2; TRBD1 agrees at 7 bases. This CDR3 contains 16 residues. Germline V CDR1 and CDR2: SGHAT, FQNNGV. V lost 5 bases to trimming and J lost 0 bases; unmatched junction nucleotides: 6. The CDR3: CASSPKGGPNTGELFF. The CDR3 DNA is TGTGCCAGCAGCCCGAAAGGGGGCCCGAACACCGGGGAGCTGTTTTTT.

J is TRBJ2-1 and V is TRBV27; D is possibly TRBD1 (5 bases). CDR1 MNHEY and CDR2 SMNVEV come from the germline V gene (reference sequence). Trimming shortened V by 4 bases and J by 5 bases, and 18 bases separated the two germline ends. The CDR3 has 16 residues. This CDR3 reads CASSSIPGRLDNEQFF. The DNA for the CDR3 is TGTGCCAGCAGTTCCATACCAGGGCGCTTGGACAATGAGCAGTTCTTC.

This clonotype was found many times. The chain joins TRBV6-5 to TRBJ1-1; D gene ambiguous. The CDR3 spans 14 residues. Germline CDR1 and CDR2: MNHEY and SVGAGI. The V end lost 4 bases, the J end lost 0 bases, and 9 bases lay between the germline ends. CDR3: CASSFSDVNTEAFF. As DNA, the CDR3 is TGTGCCAGCAGTTTCTCCGACGTGAACACTGAAGCTTTCTTT.

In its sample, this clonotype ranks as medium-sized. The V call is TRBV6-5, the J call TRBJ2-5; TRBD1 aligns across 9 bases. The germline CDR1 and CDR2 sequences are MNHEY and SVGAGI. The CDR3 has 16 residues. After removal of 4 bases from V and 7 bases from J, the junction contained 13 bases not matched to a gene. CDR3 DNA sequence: TGTGCCAGCAGTTGGGGGACAGGGAGAAGAGATGCGACCCAGTACTTC. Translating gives CASSWGTGRRDATQYF.

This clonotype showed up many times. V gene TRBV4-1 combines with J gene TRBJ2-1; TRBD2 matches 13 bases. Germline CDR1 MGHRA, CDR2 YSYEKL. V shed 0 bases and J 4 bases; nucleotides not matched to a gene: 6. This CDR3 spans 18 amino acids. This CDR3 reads CASSQDMGLAGSYNEQFF. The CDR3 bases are TGCGCCAGCAGCCAAGACATGGGACTAGCGGGATCATACAATGAGCAGTTCTTC.

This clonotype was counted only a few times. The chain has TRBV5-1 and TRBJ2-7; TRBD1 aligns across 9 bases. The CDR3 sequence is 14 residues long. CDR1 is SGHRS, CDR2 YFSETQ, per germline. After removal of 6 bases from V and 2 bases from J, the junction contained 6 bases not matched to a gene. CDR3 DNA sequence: TGCGCCAGCACGCCGGGACAGGGCACCTACGAGCAGTACTTC. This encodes CASTPGQGTYEQYF.

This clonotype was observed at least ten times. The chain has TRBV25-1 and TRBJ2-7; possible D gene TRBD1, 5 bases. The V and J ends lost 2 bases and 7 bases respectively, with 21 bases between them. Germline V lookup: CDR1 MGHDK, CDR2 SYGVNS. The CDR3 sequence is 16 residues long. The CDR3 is CASSERGQPNLGEQYF. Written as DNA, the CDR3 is TGTGCCAGCAGTGAAAGGGGCCAGCCGAACCTGGGGGAGCAGTACTTC.

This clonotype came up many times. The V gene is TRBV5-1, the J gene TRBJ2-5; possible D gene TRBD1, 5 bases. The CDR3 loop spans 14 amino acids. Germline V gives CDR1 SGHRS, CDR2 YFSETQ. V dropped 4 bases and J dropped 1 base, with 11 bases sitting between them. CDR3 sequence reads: CASSRPDIQETQYF. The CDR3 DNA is TGCGCCAGCAGCCGCCCGGACATCCAAGAGACCCAGTACTTC.

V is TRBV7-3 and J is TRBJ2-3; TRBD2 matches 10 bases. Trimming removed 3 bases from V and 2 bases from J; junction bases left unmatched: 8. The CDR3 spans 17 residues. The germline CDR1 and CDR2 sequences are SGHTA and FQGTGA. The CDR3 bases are TGTGCCAGCAGCTTCGGTGGCAGCGGGAGGGCCACAGATACGCAGTATTTT. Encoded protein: CASSFGGSGRATDTQYF.

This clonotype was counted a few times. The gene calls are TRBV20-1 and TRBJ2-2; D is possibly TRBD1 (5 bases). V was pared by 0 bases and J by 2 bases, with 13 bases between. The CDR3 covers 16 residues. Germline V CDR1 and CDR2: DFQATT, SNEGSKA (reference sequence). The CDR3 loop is CSARDSRTPNTGELFF. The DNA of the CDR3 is TGCAGTGCTAGAGATAGTAGGACACCTAACACCGGGGAGCTGTTTTTT.

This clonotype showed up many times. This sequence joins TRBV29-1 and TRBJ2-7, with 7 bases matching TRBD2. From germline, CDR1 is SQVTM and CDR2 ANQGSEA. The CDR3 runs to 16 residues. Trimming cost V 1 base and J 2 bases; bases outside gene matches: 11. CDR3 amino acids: CSVEAYSGISTYEQYF. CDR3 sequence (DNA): TGCAGCGTTGAAGCTTACAGCGGGATTTCCACCTACGAGCAGTACTTC.